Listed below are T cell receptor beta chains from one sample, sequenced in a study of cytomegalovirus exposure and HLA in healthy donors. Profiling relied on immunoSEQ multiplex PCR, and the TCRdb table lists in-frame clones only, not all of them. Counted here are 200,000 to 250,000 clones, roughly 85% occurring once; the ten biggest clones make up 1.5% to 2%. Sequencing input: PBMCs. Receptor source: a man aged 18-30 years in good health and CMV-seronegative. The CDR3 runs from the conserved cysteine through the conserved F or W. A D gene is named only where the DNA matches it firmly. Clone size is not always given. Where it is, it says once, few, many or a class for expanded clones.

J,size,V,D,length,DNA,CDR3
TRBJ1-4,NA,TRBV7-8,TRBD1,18,TGTGCCAGCAGCCAGGACAGGGGACGGGAAATGCTTAATGAAAAACTGTTTTTT,CASSQDRGREMLNEKLFF
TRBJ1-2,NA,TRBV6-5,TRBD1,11,TGTGCCAGCAGTTGGGGGGACAGTAGCTACTTC,CASSWGDSSYF
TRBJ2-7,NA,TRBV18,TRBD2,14,TGTGCCAGCTCACCGACTAGCGGGAGCCACGAGCAGTACTTC,CASSPTSGSHEQYF
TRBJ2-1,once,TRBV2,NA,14,TGTGCCAGCAGTGAAGTAACAGGGCGCGCTGAGCAGTTCTTC,CASSEVTGRAEQFF
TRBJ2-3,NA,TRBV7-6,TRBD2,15,TGTGCCAGCAGCTTAGGAAGCGGGGGCACAGATACGCAGTATTTT,CASSLGSGGTDTQYF
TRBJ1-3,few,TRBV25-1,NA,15,TGTGCCAGCAGCGAAGCAGGACAACAGGGAAACACCATATATTTT,CASSEAGQQGNTIYF
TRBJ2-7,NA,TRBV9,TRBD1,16,TGTGCCAGCAGCGCAAATTCCGGGACAGGGGTAGGAGAGCAGTACTTC,CASSANSGTGVGEQYF
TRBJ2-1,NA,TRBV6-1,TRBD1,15,TGTGCCAGCAGTTCTTCAGGGGCAGGGGGTAATGAGCAGTTCTTC,CASSSSGAGGNEQFF
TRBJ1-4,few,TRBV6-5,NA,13,TGTGCCAGCAGCCCCGGGACTCTTGAAAAACTGTTTTTT,CASSPGTLEKLFF
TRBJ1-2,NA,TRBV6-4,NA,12,TGTGCCAGCAGTGACCGGGGGTATGGCTACACCTTC,CASSDRGYGYTF
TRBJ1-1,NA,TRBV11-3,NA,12,TGTGCCAGCAGCTTCCCGAGTACTGAAGCTTTCTTT,CASSFPSTEAFF
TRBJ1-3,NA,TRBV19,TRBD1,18,TGTGCCAGTCAAAGGACAGGGAAAAGAGCGGAATCTGGAAACACCATATATTTT,CASQRTGKRAESGNTIYF
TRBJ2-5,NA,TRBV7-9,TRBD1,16,TGTGCCAGCAGCCCGTTGGGGACAGGGGTTGCAGAGACCCAGTACTTC,CASSPLGTGVAETQYF
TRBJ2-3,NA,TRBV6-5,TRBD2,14,TGTGCCAGCAGCCGGACTAGCGGCACAGATACGCAGTATTTT,CASSRTSGTDTQYF
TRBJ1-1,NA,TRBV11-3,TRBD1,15,TGTGCCAGCAGCCCGGGACAGGGGATACACACTGAAGCTTTCTTT,CASSPGQGIHTEAFF
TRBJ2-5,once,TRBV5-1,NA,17,TGCGCCAGCAGCCCCTGGGAGGTAGAGTGGGATCAAGAGACCCAGTACTTC,CASSPWEVEWDQETQYF
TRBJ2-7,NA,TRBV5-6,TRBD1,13,TGTGCCAGCAGCTACGGGACAGTGTACGAGCAGTACTTC,CASSYGTVYEQYF
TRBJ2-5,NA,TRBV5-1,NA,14,TGCGCCAGCAGCTTGAAGCCAGGCCAAGAGACCCAGTACTTC,CASSLKPGQETQYF
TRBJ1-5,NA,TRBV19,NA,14,TGTGCCAGTAGTCCGGGACAACGGGATCGGCCCCAGCATTTT,CASSPGQRDRPQHF
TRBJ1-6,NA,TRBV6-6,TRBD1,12,TGTGCCAGCAGTACAGGGGTTTCACCCCTCCACTTT,CASSTGVSPLHF
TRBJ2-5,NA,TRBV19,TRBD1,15,TGTGCCAGTAGTATAGATGGGGGACAGGGCAAGGCCCAGTACTTC,CASSIDGGQGKAQYF
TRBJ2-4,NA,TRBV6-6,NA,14,TGTGCCAGCAGTGGGAGTCTCGCCAAAAACATTCAGTACTTC,CASSGSLAKNIQYF
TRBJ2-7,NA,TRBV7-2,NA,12,TGTGCCAGCAGCTTAGTCTTCGGCGAGCAGTACTTC,CASSLVFGEQYF
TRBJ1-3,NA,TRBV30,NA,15,TGTGCCTGGAGTTTCACAGGCCTCTCTGGAAACACCATATATTTT,CAWSFTGLSGNTIYF
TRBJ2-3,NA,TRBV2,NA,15,TGTGCCAGCAGTGATTGGATCTTTCGCGCGGGTCCTCAGTATTTT,CASSDWIFRAGPQYF
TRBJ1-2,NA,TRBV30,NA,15,TGTGCCTGGAGAGAGGCGGGGGGTATTATCTATGGCTACACCTTC,CAWREAGGIIYGYTF
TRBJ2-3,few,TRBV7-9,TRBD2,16,TGTGCCAGCAGCCCCCCTTTGAGGTTGGGGGGGAATACGCAGTATTTT,CASSPPLRLGGNTQYF
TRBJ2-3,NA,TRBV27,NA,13,TGTGCCAGCAGTTTTGGGCTCACAGATACGCAGTATTTT,CASSFGLTDTQYF
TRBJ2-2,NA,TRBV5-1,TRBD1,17,TGCGCCAGCAGCCATACGACAGGGGATCACCACACCGGGGAGCTGTTTTTT,CASSHTTGDHHTGELFF
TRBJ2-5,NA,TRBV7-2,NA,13,TGTGCCAGCAGCAGGGGCCTTCAAGAGACCCAGTACTTC,CASSRGLQETQYF
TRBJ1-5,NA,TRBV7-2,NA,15,TGTGCCAGCAGCTTAGTGCAGGGAAGCAATCAGCCCCAGCATTTT,CASSLVQGSNQPQHF
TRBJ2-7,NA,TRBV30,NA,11,TGTGCCTGGAGGTCTTCCTACGAGCAGTACTTC,CAWRSSYEQYF
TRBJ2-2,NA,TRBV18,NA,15,TGTGCCAGCTCACCACCAGGGGGGAACACCGGGGAGCTGTTTTTT,CASSPPGGNTGELFF
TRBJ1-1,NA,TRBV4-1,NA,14,TGCGCCAGCAGCCAAGAAAATCATAACACTGAAGCTTTCTTT,CASSQENHNTEAFF
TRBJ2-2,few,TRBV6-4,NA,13,TGTGCCAGCAGCGAGGCAAGCACCGGGGAGCTGTTTTTT,CASSEASTGELFF
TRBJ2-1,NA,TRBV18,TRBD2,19,TGTGCCAGCTCCCAGGAAGAACTAGCGGGAGGGAATTCTTACAATGAGCAGTTCTTC,CASSQEELAGGNSYNEQFF
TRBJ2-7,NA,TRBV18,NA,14,TGTGCCAGCTCACCACCTCAGGGCCCCTACGAGCAGTACTTC,CASSPPQGPYEQYF
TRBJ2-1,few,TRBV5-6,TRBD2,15,TGTGCCAGCTCCAAGCTTAGCGGGCGTTACAATGAGCAGTTCTTC,CASSKLSGRYNEQFF
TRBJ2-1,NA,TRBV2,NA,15,TGTGCCAGCAGTGATAGTGCGATTGCCTACAATGAGCAGTTCTTC,CASSDSAIAYNEQFF
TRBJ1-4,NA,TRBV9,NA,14,TGTGCCAGCAGCCCGAACGTGAGGGATGAAAAACTGTTTTTT,CASSPNVRDEKLFF
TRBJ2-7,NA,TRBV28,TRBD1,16,TGTGCCAGCAGCTCATCTCCCGGGACAGGGAGGCGCGAGCAGTACTTC,CASSSSPGTGRREQYF
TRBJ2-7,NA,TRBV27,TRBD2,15,TGTGCCAGCAGTCCCCGGGATCTAGCGGGGCTGGAGCAGTACTTC,CASSPRDLAGLEQYF
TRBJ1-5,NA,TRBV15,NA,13,TGTGCCACCAGCAGAGATCGGAGGAATCCCCAGCATTTT,CATSRDRRNPQHF
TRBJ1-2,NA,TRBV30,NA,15,TGTGCCTGGAGCCCGCAAGGAGGGGCAGGTTATGGCTACACCTTC,CAWSPQGGAGYGYTF
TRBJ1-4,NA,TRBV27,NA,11,TGTGCCAGCAGGTCAAATGAAAAACTGTTTTTT,CASRSNEKLFF
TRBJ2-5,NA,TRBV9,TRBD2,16,TGTGCCAGCAGCCCCTGGGCGGGGGGGCCAGGAGAGACCCAGTACTTC,CASSPWAGGPGETQYF
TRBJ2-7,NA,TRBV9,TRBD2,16,TGTGCCAGCAGCGCCCGGCTAGCGGGAGGAAACTCCGAGCAGTACTTC,CASSARLAGGNSEQYF
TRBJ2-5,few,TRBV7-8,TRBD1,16,TGTGCCAGCAGCTTAGGAAGGGGGACAGGGAAGGTGCCCCAGTACTTC,CASSLGRGTGKVPQYF
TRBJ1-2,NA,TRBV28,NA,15,TGTGCCAGCAGTTTTAGGTCGGGAGCGGGCGATGGCTACACCTTC,CASSFRSGAGDGYTF
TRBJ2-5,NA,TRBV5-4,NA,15,TGTGCCAGCAGCTTGGGGAAAACAGGGTTAGAGACCCAGTACTTC,CASSLGKTGLETQYF
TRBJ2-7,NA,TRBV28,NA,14,TGTGCCAGCAGGCTCGGAGGGGCCACCTACGAGCAGTACTTC,CASRLGGATYEQYF
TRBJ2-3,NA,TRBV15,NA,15,TGTGCCACCAGCAGAGATCCAGTTAGCACAGATACGCAGTATTTT,CATSRDPVSTDTQYF
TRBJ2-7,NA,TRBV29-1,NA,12,TGCAGCGTTGGGTACAGCCCCTACGAGCAGTACTTC,CSVGYSPYEQYF
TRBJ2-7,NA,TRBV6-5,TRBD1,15,TGTGCCAGCATTCGTGCCGGGACAGGTCCCTACGAGCAGTACTTC,CASIRAGTGPYEQYF
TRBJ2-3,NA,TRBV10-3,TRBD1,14,TGTGCCATCAGGGGACAGGAGTTCACAGATACGCAGTATTTT,CAIRGQEFTDTQYF
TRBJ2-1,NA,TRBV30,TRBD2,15,TGTGCCTGGAGTGTACTCGGGGGGGCCTACAATGAGCAGTTCTTC,CAWSVLGGAYNEQFF
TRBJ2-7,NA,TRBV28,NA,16,TGTGCCAGCAGTTTTTCTGCTCCGGAGGGCTCCTACGAGCAGTACTTC,CASSFSAPEGSYEQYF